This T cell receptor (beta chain) was observed in a study of regulatory T cells in long-lasting Graves disease. Germline CDR1 is ENHRY and CDR2 is SYGVKD. The CDR3 is 13 residues long. V was trimmed by 10 bases and J by 6 bases, leaving 13 bases between them. This clonotype came up a few times. Time point: newly diagnosed GD, antithyroid drugs for less than 3 months. Preparation of the TCR library used RNA extracted from PBMCs. The authors built TCR beta libraries using iRepertoire HTBI primers and Arm-PCR of CDR3 regions. TCRdb re-called the multiplex PCR reads with MiXCR, one entry per CDR3 protein. The sample holds some 350,000 distinct CDR3 sequences, about 16% seen once. These data were also filed under a second study, of T cells in Graves' hyperthyroidism and ophthalmopathy.

The receptor's source is a young woman with Graves disease. The source was peripheral blood mononuclear cells (PBMCs), collected at new diagnosis, from a patient treated with antithyroid drugs. This sequence joins TRBV10-3 and TRBJ1-6; D remains unclear. CDR3 nucleotide sequence: TGTGCCAGCCAACAGAGGGTTAATTCACCCCTCCACTTT. It encodes CASQQRVNSPLHF.